The sequence of this T cell receptor beta chain was determined in a study of T cell repertoires in cytomegalovirus infection. Study context: Public signatures in TCR beta pointed to CMV infection and matching HLA type.

Notes on this clonotype: Its specificity is not known.

Study-wide findings and caveats: HLA-C-restricted CMV clonotypes gave the most frequent clonotype in two of eight donors. Based on cumulative public TCR beta family frequency, carriers of CMV plus the relevant HLA were identified.

TCRdb fed the reads into MiXCR, producing one record per CDR3 protein. Among about 160,000 distinct CDR3 sequences, roughly 15% were seen once, and the ten largest hold around 20%. The TCR was taken from a human donor in good health (CMV status not recorded). Some clones in this sample may be carry-over from other donors' samples. Sequencing used CD8+ T cells from PBMCs.

CDR3 in DNA: TGTGCCAGCAGCTCCAACCGTCTGACAGGACTTGAAAATGAGCAGTTCTTC. Protein sequence: CASSSNRLTGLENEQFF. The chain carries TRBV7-9 and TRBJ2-1; perhaps TRBD1 as D (6 bases). V lost 4 bases and J lost 7, with 23 bases in between. The CDR3 extends over 17 amino acids. Per the germline V gene, CDR1 is SEHNR and CDR2 is FQNEAQ (reference sequence).